The 5 T cell receptor beta chains in this list originate from one sample, sequenced in a study of CD8+ T cells in alopecia areata. Investigators isolated RNA and reverse transcribed it into cDNA to act as the sequencing template. Generated by immunoSEQ multiplex PCR, the TCRdb table keeps only in-frame clones and is missing some. The data show some 210,000 clones, with about 53% seen just once and 0.45% held by the top ten. Sequenced material: CD4+ T cells sorted from blood, taken at week 0. The origin of the receptors is a human donor with alopecia areata.

The chain carries TRBV5-1 and TRBJ1-2, with 9 bases matching TRBD1. Germline V lookup: CDR1 SGHRS, CDR2 YFSETQ. CDR3 size: 15 residues. J was trimmed by 8 bases and V by 0 bases; bases with no gene match: 8. The CDR3 DNA sequence: TGCGCCAGCAGCTTGGATGGCCCGGGACAGGGCGGCTACACCTTC. Protein product: CASSLDGPGQGGYTF.

The CDR3 coding sequence is TGTGCCAGCAGCCCCGGGACTAGCGGGACAGATACGCAGTATTTT. It yields the protein CASSPGTSGTDTQYF. This chain joins TRBV7-3 and TRBJ2-3, with 12 nucleotides matching TRBD2. Per germline, CDR1 SGHTA and CDR2 FQGTGA. The CDR3 totals 15 residues. V gave up 5 bases and J gave up 3 bases; unmatched junction bases: 3.

The gene calls are TRBV5-1 and TRBJ2-7; TRBD2 is a possible D gene (6 bases). CDR1 is SGHRS and CDR2 is YFSETQ in the germline V gene. The CDR3 consists of 14 residues. V was shortened by 7 bases and J by 5 bases, with 19 bases between the two germline ends. The CDR3 DNA reads TGCGCCAGCGCCAATCCTAGCGACGCCCACGAGCAGTACTTC. Translating gives CASANPSDAHEQYF.

V is TRBV13 and J is TRBJ2-6; D remains ambiguous. The V and J ends lost 2 bases and 4 bases respectively, with 15 bases between them. The CDR3 sequence is 17 residues long. The V gene's germline CDR1 is PRHDT and CDR2 FYEKMQ (reference sequence). As DNA, the CDR3 is TGTGCCAGCAGCTTAATCCGGTTTGGGGTGGGGGCCAACGTCCTGACTTTC. Its translation is CASSLIRFGVGANVLTF.

The chain combines TRBV27 with TRBJ1-2; D is possibly TRBD1 (5 bases). Germline CDR1 and CDR2: MNHEY and SMNVEV (reference sequence). The CDR3 consists of 14 residues. V was trimmed by 5 bases and J by 4 bases, leaving 14 bases between them. CDR3 residues: CASSATHRSYGYTF. The CDR3 nucleotides are TGTGCCAGCAGTGCGACCCACAGGTCCTATGGCTACACCTTC.